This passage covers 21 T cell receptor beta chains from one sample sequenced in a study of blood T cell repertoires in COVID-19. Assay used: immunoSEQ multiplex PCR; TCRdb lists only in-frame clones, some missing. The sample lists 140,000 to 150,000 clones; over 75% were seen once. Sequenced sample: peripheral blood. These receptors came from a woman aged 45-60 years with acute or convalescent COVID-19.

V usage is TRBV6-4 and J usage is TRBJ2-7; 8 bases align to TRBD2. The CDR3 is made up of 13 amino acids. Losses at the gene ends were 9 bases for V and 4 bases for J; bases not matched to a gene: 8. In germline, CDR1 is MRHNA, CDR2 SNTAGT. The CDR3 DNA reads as TGTGCCAGTCATAGCGGGGATGAGTACGAGCAGTACTTC. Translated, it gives CASHSGDEYEQYF.

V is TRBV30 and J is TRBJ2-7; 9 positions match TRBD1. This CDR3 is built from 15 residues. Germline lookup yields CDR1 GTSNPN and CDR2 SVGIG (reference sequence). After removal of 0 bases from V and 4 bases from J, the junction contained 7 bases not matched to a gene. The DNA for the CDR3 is TGTGCCTGGAGTGTCCCGGGACAGGGTCGGTACGAGCAGTACTTC. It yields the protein CAWSVPGQGRYEQYF.

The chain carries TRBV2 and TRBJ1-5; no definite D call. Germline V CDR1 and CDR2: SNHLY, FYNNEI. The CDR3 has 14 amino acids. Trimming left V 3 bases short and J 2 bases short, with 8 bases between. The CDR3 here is CASSESFGNQPQHF. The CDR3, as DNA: TGTGCCAGCAGTGAGTCCTTCGGCAATCAGCCCCAGCATTTT.

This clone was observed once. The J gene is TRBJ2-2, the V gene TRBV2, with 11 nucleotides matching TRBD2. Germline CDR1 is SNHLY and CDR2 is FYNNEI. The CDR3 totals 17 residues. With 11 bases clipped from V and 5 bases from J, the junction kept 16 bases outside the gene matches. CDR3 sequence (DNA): TGTGCCGGCCAGGTGGGGACTAGCGGAGTAGGGACCGGGGAGCTGTTTTTT. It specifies CAGQVGTSGVGTGELFF.

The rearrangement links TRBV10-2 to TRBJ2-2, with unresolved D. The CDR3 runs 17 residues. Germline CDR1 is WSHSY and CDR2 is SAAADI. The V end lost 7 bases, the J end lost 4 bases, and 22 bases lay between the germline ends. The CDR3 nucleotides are TGCGCCAGCACCACCTTGCGGCCCGAGCGAGGCACCGGGGAGCTGTTTTTT. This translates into CASTTLRPERGTGELFF.

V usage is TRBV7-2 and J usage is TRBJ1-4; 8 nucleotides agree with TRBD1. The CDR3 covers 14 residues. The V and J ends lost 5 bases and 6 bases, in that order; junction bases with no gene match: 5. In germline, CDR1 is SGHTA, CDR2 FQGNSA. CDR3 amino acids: CASSPQTGDEKLFF. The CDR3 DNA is TGTGCCAGCAGCCCCCAGACAGGGGATGAAAAACTGTTTTTT.

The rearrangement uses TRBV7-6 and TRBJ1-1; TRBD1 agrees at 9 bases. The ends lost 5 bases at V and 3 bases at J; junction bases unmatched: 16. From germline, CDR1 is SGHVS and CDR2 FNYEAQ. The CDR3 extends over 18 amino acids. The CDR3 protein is CASSAPGTGTTLDTEAFF. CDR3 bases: TGTGCCAGCAGCGCACCCGGGACAGGGACCACCCTCGACACTGAAGCTTTCTTT.

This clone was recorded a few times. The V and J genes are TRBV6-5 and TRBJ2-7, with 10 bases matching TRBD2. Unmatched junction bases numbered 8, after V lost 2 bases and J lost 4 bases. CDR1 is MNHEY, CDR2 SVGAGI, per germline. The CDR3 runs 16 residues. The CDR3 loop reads CASSYRASGSIYEQYF. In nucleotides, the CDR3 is TGTGCCAGCAGTTACAGGGCTAGCGGGAGCATATACGAGCAGTACTTC.

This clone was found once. The CDR3 DNA sequence: TGTGCCAGTAGTATAGACGGGACAGGGAGGGCTGGCCGGACGACCCAGTACTTC. It encodes CASSIDGTGRAGRTTQYF. This chain uses TRBV19 with TRBJ2-5; 9 bases fit TRBD1. Losses at the gene ends were 0 bases for V and 7 bases for J; bases not matched to a gene: 15. Germline CDR1 and CDR2: LNHDA and SQIVND (reference sequence). The CDR3 contains 18 residues.

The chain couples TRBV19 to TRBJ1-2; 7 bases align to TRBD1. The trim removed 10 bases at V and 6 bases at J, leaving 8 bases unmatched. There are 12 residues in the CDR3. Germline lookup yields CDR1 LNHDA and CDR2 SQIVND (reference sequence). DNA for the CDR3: TGTGCCACCAGGGGGATGTCAAATGGCTACACCTTC. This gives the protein CATRGMSNGYTF.

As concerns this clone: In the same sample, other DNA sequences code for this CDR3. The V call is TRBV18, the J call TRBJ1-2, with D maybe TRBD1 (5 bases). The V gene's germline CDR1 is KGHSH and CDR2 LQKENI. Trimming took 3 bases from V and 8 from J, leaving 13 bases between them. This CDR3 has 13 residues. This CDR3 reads CASSPSDTRGYTF. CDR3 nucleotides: TGTGCCAGCTCACCTTCGGACACTCGGGGCTACACCTTC.

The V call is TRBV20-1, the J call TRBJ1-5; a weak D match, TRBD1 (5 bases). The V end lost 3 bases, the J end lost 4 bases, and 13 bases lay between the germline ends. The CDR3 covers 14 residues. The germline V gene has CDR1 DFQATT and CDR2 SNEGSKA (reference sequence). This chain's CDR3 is CSASLGPRNQPQHF. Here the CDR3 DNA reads TGCAGTGCTAGTCTGGGGCCCCGTAATCAGCCCCAGCATTTT.

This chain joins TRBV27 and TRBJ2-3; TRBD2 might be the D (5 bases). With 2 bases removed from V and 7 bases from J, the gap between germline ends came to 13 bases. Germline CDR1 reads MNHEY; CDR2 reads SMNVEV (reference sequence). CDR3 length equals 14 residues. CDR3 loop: CASSLSGGPNTQYF. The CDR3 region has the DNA TGTGCCAGCAGTTTAAGCGGTGGGCCGAATACGCAGTATTTT.

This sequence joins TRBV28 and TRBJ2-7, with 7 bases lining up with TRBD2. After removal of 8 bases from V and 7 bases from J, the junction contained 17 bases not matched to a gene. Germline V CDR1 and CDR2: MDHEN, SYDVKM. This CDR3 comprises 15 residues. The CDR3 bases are TGTGCCAGCGGACTTGGGAGTGCGGGCGGGGGTGAGCAGTACTTC. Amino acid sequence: CASGLGSAGGGEQYF.

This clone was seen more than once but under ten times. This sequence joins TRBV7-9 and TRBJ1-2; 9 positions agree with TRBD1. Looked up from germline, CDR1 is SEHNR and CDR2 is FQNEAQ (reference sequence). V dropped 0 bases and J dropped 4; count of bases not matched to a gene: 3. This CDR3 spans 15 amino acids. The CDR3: CASSLAGQGPYGYTF. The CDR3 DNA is TGTGCCAGCAGCTTAGCGGGACAGGGCCCCTATGGCTACACCTTC. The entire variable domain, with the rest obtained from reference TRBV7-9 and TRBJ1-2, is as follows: DTGVSQNPRHKITKRGQNVTFRCDPISEHNRLYWYRQTLGQGPEFLTYFQNEAQLEKSRLLSDRFSAERPKGSFSTLEIQRTEQGDSAMYLCASSLAGQGPYGYTFGSGTRLTVV.

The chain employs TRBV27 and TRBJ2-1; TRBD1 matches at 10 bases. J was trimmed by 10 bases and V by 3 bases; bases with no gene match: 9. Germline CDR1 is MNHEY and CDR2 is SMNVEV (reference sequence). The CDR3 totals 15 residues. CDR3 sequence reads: CASSLVTTGGAEQFF. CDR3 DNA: TGTGCCAGCAGTTTGGTAACGACAGGGGGCGCCGAGCAGTTCTTC.

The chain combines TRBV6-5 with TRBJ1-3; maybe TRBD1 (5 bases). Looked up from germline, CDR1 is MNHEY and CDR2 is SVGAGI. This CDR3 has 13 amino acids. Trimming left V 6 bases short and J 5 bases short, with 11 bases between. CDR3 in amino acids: CASRTAPRNTIYF. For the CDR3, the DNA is TGTGCCAGCAGGACAGCTCCCCGAAACACCATATATTTT.

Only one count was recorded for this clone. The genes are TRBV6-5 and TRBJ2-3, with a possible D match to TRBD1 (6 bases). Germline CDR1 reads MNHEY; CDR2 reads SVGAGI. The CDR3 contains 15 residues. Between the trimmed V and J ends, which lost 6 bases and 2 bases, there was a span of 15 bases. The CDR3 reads CASSPRTVDTDTQYF. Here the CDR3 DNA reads TGTGCCAGCAGCCCCCGGACAGTGGACACAGATACGCAGTATTTT.

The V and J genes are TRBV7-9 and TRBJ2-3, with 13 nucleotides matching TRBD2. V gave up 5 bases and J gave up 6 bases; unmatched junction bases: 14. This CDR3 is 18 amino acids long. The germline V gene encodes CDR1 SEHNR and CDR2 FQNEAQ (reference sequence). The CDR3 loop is CASSPPPTSGGPYDTQYF. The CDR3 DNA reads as TGTGCCAGCAGCCCGCCGCCGACTAGCGGGGGGCCATATGATACGCAGTATTTT.

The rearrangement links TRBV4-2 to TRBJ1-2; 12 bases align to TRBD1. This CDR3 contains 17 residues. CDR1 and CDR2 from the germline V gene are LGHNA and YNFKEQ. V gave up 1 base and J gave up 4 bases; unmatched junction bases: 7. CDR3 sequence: CASSQGGQGAKAYGYTF. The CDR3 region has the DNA TGTGCCAGCAGCCAAGGGGGACAGGGGGCTAAGGCCTATGGCTACACCTTC.

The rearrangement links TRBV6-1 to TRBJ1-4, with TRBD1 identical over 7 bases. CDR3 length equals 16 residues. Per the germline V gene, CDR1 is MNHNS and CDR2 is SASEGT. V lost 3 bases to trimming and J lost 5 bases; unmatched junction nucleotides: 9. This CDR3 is CASSEFRDSTNEKLFF. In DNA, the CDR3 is TGTGCCAGCAGTGAGTTTCGGGACAGTACGAATGAAAAACTGTTTTTT.